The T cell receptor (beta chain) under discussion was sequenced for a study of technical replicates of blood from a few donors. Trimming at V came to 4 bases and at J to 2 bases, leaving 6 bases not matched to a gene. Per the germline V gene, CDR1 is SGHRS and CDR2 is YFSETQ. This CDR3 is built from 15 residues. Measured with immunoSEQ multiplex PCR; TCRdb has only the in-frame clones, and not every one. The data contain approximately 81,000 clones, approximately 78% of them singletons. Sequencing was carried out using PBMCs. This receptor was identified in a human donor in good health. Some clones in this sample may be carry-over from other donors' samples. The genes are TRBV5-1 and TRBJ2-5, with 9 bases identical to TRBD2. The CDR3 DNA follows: TGCGCCAGCAGCCCGGGACTAGCTGGGCAAGAGACCCAGTACTTC. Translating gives CASSPGLAGQETQYF.